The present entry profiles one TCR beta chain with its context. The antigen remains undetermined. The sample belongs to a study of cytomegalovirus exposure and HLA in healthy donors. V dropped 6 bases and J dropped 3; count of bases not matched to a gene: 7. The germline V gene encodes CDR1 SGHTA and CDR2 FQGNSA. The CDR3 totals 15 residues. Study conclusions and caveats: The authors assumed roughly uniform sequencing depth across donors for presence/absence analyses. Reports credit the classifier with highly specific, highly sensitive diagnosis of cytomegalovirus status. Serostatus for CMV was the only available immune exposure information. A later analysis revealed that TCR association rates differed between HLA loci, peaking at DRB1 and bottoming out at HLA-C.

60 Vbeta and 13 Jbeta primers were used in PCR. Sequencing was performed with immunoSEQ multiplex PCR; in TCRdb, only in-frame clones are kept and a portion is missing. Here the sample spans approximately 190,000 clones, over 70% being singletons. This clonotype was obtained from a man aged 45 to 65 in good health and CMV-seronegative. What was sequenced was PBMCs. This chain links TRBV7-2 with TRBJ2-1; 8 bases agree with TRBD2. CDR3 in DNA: TGTGCCAGCAGACCGGCGGCGGGGGGCTACAATGAGCAGTTCTTC. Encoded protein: CASRPAAGGYNEQFF.